This TCR beta chain came from a study of T cell repertoires in ileal Crohn's disease. For the study at large: About half received postoperative treatment, about ten with thiopurines and about 20 anti-TNF.

Generated by immunoSEQ multiplex PCR, the TCRdb table keeps only in-frame clones and is missing some. The repertoire holds over 4,500 clones, about 80% seen once, with roughly 15% in the top ten. The CDR3 consists of 13 residues. With 2 bases removed from V and 2 bases from J, the gap between germline ends came to 7 bases. Germline V gives CDR1 MDHEN, CDR2 SYDVKM. This clone has only a few counts. The sample holds other DNA sequences that translate to the same CDR3. The genes are TRBV28 and TRBJ2-7; a weak D match, TRBD2 (5 bases). The sequence came from an adult with Crohn's disease. The sample comprised ileal tissue. As DNA, the CDR3 is TGTGCCAGCAGTTTAGGACTTGCCTACGAGCAGTACTTC. This codes for CASSLGLAYEQYF.